The 17 T cell receptor beta chains in this list originate from one sample, sequenced in a study of radiation and T cells in renal cell carcinoma. The protocol was immunoSEQ multiplex PCR, while the TCRdb copy is restricted to in-frame clones and leaves out a portion. This sample has 150,000 or so clones; about 88% occur once, and the top ten carry around 12%. The time point denotes: baseline pretreatment blood. Treatment noted: 15 Gy SBRT to primary tumor, nephrectomy 4 weeks later. Source: blood, taken from a patient whose treatment included radiotherapy and nephrectomy. All receptors come from a woman in her 50s with renal cell carcinoma.

V and J are TRBV7-3 and TRBJ1-3; D uncertain. Germline V lookup: CDR1 SGHTA, CDR2 FQGTGA. The CDR3 covers 13 residues. The ends were cut back, 3 bases at V and 4 bases at J, with 7 bases in the middle. CDR3 coding DNA: TGTGCCAGCAGCTTCTCAGTAGGAAACACCATATATTTT. Its translation: CASSFSVGNTIYF. Full variable domain (outside the CDR3, taken from reference TRBV7-3 and TRBJ1-3): GAGVSQTPSNKVTEKGKYVELRCDPISGHTALYWYRQSLGQGPEFLIYFQGTGAADDSGLPNDRFFAVRPEGSVSTLKIQRTERGDSAVYLCASSFSVGNTIYFGEGSWLTVV.

About this clone: This CDR3 is also generated by other DNA sequences in the sample. J is TRBJ1-3 and V is TRBV9; D unresolved. CDR1 and CDR2 (germline): SGDLS, YYNGEE. V gave up 5 bases and J gave up 8 bases, with 8 bases separating them. This CDR3 spans 11 amino acids. The CDR3 sequence: CASSLGDTIYF. For the CDR3, the DNA is TGTGCCAGCAGTTTAGGTGACACCATATATTTT.

Comment on this clone: At one of its ends the junction is not consistent with the germline gene, which may arise from a read error. J is TRBJ2-7 and V is TRBV7-7; TRBD1 matches 7 bases. This CDR3 is 13 amino acids long. The germline gives CDR1 SSHAT, CDR2 FNYEAQ (reference sequence). The CDR3 DNA sequence: TGTGCTAGCAGCGAAGGGACAGCTTACGAGCAGTACTTC. This translates into CASSEGTAYEQYF.

The gene calls are TRBV28 and TRBJ1-3; D ambiguous. Trimming pared 6 bases from V and 4 bases from J, leaving 10 bases between. Germline CDR1 and CDR2: MDHEN and SYDVKM. CDR3 length: 13 residues. As DNA, the CDR3 is TGTGCCAGCAGCCCATTAAGGGGAAACACCATATATTTT. It codes for CASSPLRGNTIYF.

The gene calls are TRBV19 and TRBJ1-2, with D tentatively TRBD1 (5 bases). The CDR3 loop spans 13 amino acids. CDR1 and CDR2 (germline): LNHDA, SQIVND (reference sequence). Trimming cost V 3 bases and J 5 bases, with 10 bases left between them. CDR3 DNA: TGTGCCAGTAGTATCCGACAGTTTTATGGCTACACCTTC. Translated: CASSIRQFYGYTF.

The chain joins TRBV15 to TRBJ1-6; 11 bases are a match to TRBD1. Losses at the gene ends were 7 bases for V and 1 base for J; bases not matched to a gene: 12. Germline V gene sequence: CDR1 LNHNV, CDR2 YYDKDF (reference sequence). This CDR3 is 19 amino acids long. CDR3 sequence (DNA): TGTGCCACCACCCAGGACAGGGGGCCTTTAAGGTCCTATAATTCACCCCTCCACTTT. Protein sequence: CATTQDRGPLRSYNSPLHF.

The genes are TRBV6-1 and TRBJ1-5, with D unresolved. V was trimmed by 3 bases and J by 1 base, leaving 13 bases between them. CDR3 length: 16 residues. Germline CDR1 is MNHNS and CDR2 is SASEGT. The CDR3 bases are TGTGCCAGCAGTGATTCCCCTTCAGCCAGCAATCAGCCCCAGCATTTT. Protein product: CASSDSPSASNQPQHF.

The chain links TRBV10-3 to TRBJ1-1; D ambiguous. Looked up from germline, CDR1 is ENHRY and CDR2 is SYGVKD. The CDR3 loop spans 14 amino acids. V gave up 3 bases and J gave up 1 base, with 9 bases separating them. The CDR3 bases are TGTGCCATCAGTGAATTGGAAGGGAACACTGAAGCTTTCTTT. Translating gives CAISELEGNTEAFF.

This chain connects TRBV25-1 to TRBJ2-3; D might be TRBD2 (6 bases). CDR1 MGHDK and CDR2 SYGVNS come from the germline V gene. This CDR3 comprises 14 residues. Trimming removed 8 bases from V and 2 bases from J, with 14 bases in between. The CDR3 is CASASRDFTDTQYF. CDR3 nucleotide sequence: TGTGCCAGCGCTTCTAGGGACTTCACAGATACGCAGTATTTT.

The chain uses TRBV4-1 and TRBJ1-1; a weak D match, TRBD1 (6 bases). V was trimmed by 5 bases and J by 4 bases, leaving 14 bases between them. Germline CDR1 reads MGHRA; CDR2 reads YSYEKL. The CDR3 loop spans 14 amino acids. This CDR3 reads CASSKTGLVTEAFF. The DNA for the CDR3 is TGCGCCAGCAGCAAAACAGGGTTGGTCACTGAAGCTTTCTTT.

Comment on this clone: The sample carries other DNA sequences with the same CDR3. The CDR3 is CASIQGLNTEAFF. DNA for the CDR3: TGTGCCAGTATACAGGGCTTGAACACTGAAGCTTTCTTT. The V and J genes are TRBV6-1 and TRBJ1-1, with D tentatively TRBD1 (6 bases). The V end was cut by 9 bases, the J end by 0 bases, with 11 bases between. Germline V gives CDR1 MNHNS, CDR2 SASEGT. The CDR3 has 13 amino acids.

The genes are TRBV19 and TRBJ2-7; D is unresolved. This CDR3 contains 14 residues. Trimming took 3 bases from V and 6 from J, leaving 15 bases between them. CDR1 LNHDA and CDR2 SQIVND come from the germline V gene (reference sequence). The CDR3 DNA sequence: TGTGCCAGTAGTATTGCCCATGAGTTTGGCGAGCAGTACTTC. It codes for CASSIAHEFGEQYF.

The rearrangement uses TRBV19 and TRBJ1-1; D unresolved. This CDR3 comprises 17 residues. CDR1 is LNHDA, CDR2 SQIVND, per germline (reference sequence). Trimming left V 6 bases short and J 0 bases short, with 20 bases between. The CDR3 DNA reads TGTGCCAGTAGAGTATCGGGAGTTTGGATCATGAACACTGAAGCTTTCTTT. It yields the protein CASRVSGVWIMNTEAFF.

This clone was counted only a few times. The chain carries TRBV2 and TRBJ1-3, with 8 bases that match TRBD1. Germline CDR1 is SNHLY and CDR2 is FYNNEI. V lost 6 bases and J lost 2; bases outside the gene matches: 12. This CDR3 is built from 17 residues. The CDR3 sequence: CASRTIPRGPPGNTIYF. CDR3 bases: TGTGCCAGCAGGACAATCCCCAGGGGGCCCCCTGGAAACACCATATATTTT.

This sequence joins TRBV29-1 and TRBJ1-3; maybe TRBD1 (5 bases). V was pared by 0 bases and J by 3 bases, with 21 bases between. Germline loops: CDR1 SQVTM, CDR2 ANQGSEA. The CDR3 length is 18 residues. The CDR3 nucleotides read TGCAGCGTTGAAGATCCAGGACATCCCCGGGGCGGTGGAAACACCATATATTTT. Amino acid sequence: CSVEDPGHPRGGGNTIYF.

With regard to this clone: A read error may produce the germline difference seen at one junction end. The chain recombines TRBV7-7 with TRBJ2-3, with D unclear. The germline V gene encodes CDR1 SSHAT and CDR2 FNYEAQ (reference sequence). The CDR3 runs 13 residues. The CDR3, as DNA: TGTGCTAGCAGCTTAGATATGGTAGATACGCAGTATTTT. It translates to CASSLDMVDTQYF.

This clone appeared a single time. This chain joins TRBV6-6 and TRBJ2-7; the match to TRBD1 covers 8 bases. Germline V gene data show CDR1 as MNHNY and CDR2 as SVGAGI (reference sequence). The CDR3 length is 13 residues. V was clipped by 8 bases and J by 4 bases; unmatched bases: 7. CDR3 sequence reads: CASSSRGLYEQYF. In DNA, the CDR3 is TGTGCCAGCTCCTCCAGGGGGCTTTACGAGCAGTACTTC.